This T cell receptor (beta chain) was identified during a study of T cell responses to AZD1222 COVID-19 vaccine. The study's findings and limits: Spike as a whole was targeted by vaccine-associated CD4 TCRs, dominant at 160-218 and 743-854.

In the case of this clone: Its matching antigen is unknown.

Using immunoSEQ multiplex PCR, the repertoire was profiled, and TCRdb retains in-frame clones only, with some absent. The sample lists 95,000 to 150,000 clones; 86% were seen once. This material consisted of peripheral blood, taken 28 days after the second AZD1222 dose. The sequence derives from an adult who received the AZD1222 COVID-19 vaccine.

The CDR3 DNA is TGTGCCAGCTCGGACGTCCGAATGAACACTGAAGCTTTCTTT. This sequence encodes CASSDVRMNTEAFF. V usage is TRBV7-9 and J usage is TRBJ1-1, with no clear D. The V end was cut by 8 bases, the J end by 0 bases, with 13 bases between. The CDR3 runs to 14 residues. Germline V CDR1 and CDR2: SEHNR, FQNEAQ (reference sequence).